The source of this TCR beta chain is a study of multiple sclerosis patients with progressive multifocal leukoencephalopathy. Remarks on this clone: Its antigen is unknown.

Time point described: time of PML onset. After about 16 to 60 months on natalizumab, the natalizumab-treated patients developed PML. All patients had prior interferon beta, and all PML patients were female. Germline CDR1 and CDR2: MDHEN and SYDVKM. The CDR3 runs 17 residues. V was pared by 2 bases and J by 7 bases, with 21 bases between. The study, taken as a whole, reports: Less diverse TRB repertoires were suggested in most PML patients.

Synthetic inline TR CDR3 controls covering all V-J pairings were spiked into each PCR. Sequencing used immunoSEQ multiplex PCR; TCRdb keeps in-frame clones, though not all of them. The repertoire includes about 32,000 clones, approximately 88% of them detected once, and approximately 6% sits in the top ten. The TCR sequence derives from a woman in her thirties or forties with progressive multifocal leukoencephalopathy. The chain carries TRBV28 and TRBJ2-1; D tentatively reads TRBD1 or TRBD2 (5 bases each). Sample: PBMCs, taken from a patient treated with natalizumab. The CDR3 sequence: CASSLGTWGRVGNEQFF. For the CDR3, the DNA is TGTGCCAGCAGTTTAGGGACCTGGGGCAGAGTGGGGAATGAGCAGTTCTTC.